This T cell receptor beta chain emerged from a study of blood T cells in healthy people across ages. Overall study results and limits: From one million sequenced T cells, diversity estimates were lower bounds.

PCR was performed a second time for 7 to 11 cycles using a sample-barcoded 5' primer and a J-beta primer mix. MiXCR, applied by TCRdb to the 5' RACE reads, yields one record per CDR3 protein. The table records 700,000 or so distinct CDR3 sequences, around 38% of them present only once. CDR1 is SQVTM, CDR2 ANQGSEA, per germline. The CDR3 has 16 residues. This clonotype has just a few counts. Its target is not known. Sequencing was carried out using blood. The chain joins TRBV29-1 to TRBJ2-1; 10 bases agree with TRBD1. The better agreement between TRBJ2-7 and the DNA end casts doubt on the J call. This TCR was sampled from a man aged 80 or over in good health. The CDR3 coding sequence is TGCAGCGTTCGGACAGGGGGTGGAAGCTCCTACAATGAGCAGTACTTC. Amino acids: CSVRTGGGSSYNEQYF.